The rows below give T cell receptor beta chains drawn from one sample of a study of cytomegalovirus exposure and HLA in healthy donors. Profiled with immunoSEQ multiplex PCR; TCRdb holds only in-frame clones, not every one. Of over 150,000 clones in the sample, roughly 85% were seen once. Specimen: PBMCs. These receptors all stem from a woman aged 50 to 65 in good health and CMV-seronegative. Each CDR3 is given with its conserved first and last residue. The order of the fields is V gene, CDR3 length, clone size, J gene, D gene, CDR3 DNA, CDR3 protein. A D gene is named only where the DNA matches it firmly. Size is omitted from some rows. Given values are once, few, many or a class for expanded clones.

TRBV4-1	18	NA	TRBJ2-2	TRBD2	TGCGCCAGCAGCCAAGTAGGAGCGGGGGGGCCTTTGACCGGGGAGCTGTTTTTT	CASSQVGAGGPLTGELFF
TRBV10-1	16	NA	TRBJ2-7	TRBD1	TGCGCCAGCAGTTTGTCAGGAGAAAGGGGGCGCGACGAGCAGTACTTC	CASSLSGERGRDEQYF
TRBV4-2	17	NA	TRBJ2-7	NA	TGTGCCAGCAGCCAACTCCTAGCGCTCGCTAGCTCCTACGAGCAGTACTTC	CASSQLLALASSYEQYF
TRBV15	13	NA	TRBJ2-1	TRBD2	TGTGCCACCAGCACCCGACTAGCGGATGAGCAGTTCTTC	CATSTRLADEQFF
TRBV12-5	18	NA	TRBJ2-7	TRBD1	TGTGCTAGTGGTTTGTTCGTACTGGGACAGGGATCATCCTACGAGCAGTACTTC	CASGLFVLGQGSSYEQYF
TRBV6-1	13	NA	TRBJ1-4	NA	TGTGCCAGCAACAGGGTTCGTGGTGAAAAACTGTTTTTT	CASNRVRGEKLFF
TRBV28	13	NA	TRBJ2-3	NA	TGTGCCAGCAGTTTCGGCCGGGCAGATACGCAGTATTTT	CASSFGRADTQYF
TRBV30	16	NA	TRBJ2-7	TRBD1	TGTGCCTGGAGTAGATCCCTGACAGGGGGATACTACGAGCAGTACTTC	CAWSRSLTGGYYEQYF
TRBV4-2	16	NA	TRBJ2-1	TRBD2	TGTGCCAGCAGCCAAGCCGCGACTAGCGCTTACAATGAGCAGTTCTTC	CASSQAATSAYNEQFF
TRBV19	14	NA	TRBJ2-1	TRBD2	TGTGCCAGTATGGGGCGGGAGGGCCTGAATGAGCAGTTCTTC	CASMGREGLNEQFF
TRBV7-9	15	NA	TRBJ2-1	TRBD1	TGTGCCAGCAGCCCGCGACAGGGGACCTACAATGAGCAGTTCTTC	CASSPRQGTYNEQFF
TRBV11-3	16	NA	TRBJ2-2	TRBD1	TGTGCCAGCAGCGACATTACACAGGGGGCGGGCGGGGAGCTGTTTTTT	CASSDITQGAGGELFF
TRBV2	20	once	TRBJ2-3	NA	TGTGCCAGCAGTGAAGCGCTTGGGCTAGTGGGGCCCACTAGCACAGATACGCAGTATTTT	CASSEALGLVGPTSTDTQYF
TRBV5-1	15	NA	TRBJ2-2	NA	TGCGCCACGAGCCGGGACACTACGAACACCGGGGAGCTGTTTTTT	CATSRDTTNTGELFF
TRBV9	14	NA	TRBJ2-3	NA	TGTGCCAGCAGCGTAGTGGGGAGCGGAGATACGCAGTATTTT	CASSVVGSGDTQYF
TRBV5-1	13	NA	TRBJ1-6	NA	TGCGCCAGCAGCAGGGAGATTAATTCACCCCTCCACTTT	CASSREINSPLHF
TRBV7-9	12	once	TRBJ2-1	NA	TGTGCCAGCAGCTTAGGAATAACAGAGCAGTTCTTC	CASSLGITEQFF
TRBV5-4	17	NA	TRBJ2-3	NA	TGTGCCAGCAGCTTCCTTATGCGGGCAGGGGACACAGATACGCAGTATTTT	CASSFLMRAGDTDTQYF
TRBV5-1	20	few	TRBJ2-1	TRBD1	TGCGCCAGCAGCGGACCGGGACAGGGGTCCGGGAGGGCCTCCTACAATGAGCAGTTCTTC	CASSGPGQGSGRASYNEQFF
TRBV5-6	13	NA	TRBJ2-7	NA	TGTGCCAGCAGCTTGGGACAGTCCTACGAGCAGTACTTC	CASSLGQSYEQYF
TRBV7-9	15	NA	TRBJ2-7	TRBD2	TGTGCCAGCAGAGACGATAGCGGGGACTCCTACGAGCAGTACTTC	CASRDDSGDSYEQYF
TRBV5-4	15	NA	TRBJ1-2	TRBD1	TGTGCCAGCAGCTGGGGATCTTGGACAGGGGATGGCTACACCTTC	CASSWGSWTGDGYTF
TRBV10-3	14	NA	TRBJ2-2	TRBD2	TGCGCCACCAAACTAGCGGGGGGCCCCGGGGAGCTGTTTTTT	CATKLAGGPGELFF
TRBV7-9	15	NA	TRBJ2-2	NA	TGTGCCAGCAGCCCCCTGGACACCAACACCGGGGAGCTGTTTTTT	CASSPLDTNTGELFF
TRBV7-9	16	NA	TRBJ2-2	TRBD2	TGTGCCAGCAGCTTAGTTTCGGCGGGGGACACCGGGGAGCTGTTTTTT	CASSLVSAGDTGELFF
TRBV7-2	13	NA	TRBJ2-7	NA	TGTGCCAGCAGCTTGAGGACAGACTACGAGCAGTACTTC	CASSLRTDYEQYF
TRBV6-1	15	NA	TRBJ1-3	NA	TGTGCCAGCAGTGAAGCAGGGGGAAGAAGAAACACCATATATTTT	CASSEAGGRRNTIYF
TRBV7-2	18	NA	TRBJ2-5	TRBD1	TGTGCCAGCAGCTTAGTATTAGCGTACAGGGGCCTAGGGGAGACCCAGTACTTC	CASSLVLAYRGLGETQYF
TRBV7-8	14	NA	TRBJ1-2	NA	TGTGCCAGCAGCGACGTTACAGGCTTGATCGGCTACACCTTC	CASSDVTGLIGYTF
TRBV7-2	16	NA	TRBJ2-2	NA	TGTGCCAGCAGCCGCCAGTCTCAGGGGAACACCGGGGAGCTGTTTTTT	CASSRQSQGNTGELFF
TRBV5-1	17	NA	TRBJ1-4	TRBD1	TGCGCCAGCAGCTTCGATTGGGGGACAGCTTATAATGAAAAACTGTTTTTT	CASSFDWGTAYNEKLFF
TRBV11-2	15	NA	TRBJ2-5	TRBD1	TGTGCCAGCAGCTACGGACAGGGTACCCAAGAGACCCAGTACTTC	CASSYGQGTQETQYF
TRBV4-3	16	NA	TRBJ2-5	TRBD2	TGCGCCAGCAGCCAAGGGAGGCGGGGGGGCCGGGAGACCCAGTACTTC	CASSQGRRGGRETQYF
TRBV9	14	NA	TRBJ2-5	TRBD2	TGTGCCAGCAGCGTAGGCGATAGCGGGCCCCTCCCCTACTTC	CASSVGDSGPLPYF
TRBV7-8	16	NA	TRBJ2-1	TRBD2	TGTGCCAGCAGCCCTCCAGAAGCGGGGAATTACAATGAGCAGTTCTTC	CASSPPEAGNYNEQFF
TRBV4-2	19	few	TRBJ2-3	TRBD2	TGTGCCAGCAGCCAAGAGCCTTGGGGACTAGCGGGGGGTCCAGATACGCAGTATTTT	CASSQEPWGLAGGPDTQYF
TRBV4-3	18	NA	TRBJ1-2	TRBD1	TGCGCCAGCAGCCAAGTCACGTTGGACAGGGCACCGTTCCATGGCTACACCTTC	CASSQVTLDRAPFHGYTF
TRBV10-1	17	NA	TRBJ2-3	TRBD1	TGCGCCAGCAGCGACGGGGGACAGGGGTATCTCTCAGATACGCAGTATTTT	CASSDGGQGYLSDTQYF
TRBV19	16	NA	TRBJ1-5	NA	TGTGCCAGTAGTACATCCGGGAGACTGGGAGGACAGCCCCAGCATTTT	CASSTSGRLGGQPQHF
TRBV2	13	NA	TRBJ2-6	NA	TGTGCCAGCGGGAGCTCTGGGGCCAACGTCCTGACTTTC	CASGSSGANVLTF
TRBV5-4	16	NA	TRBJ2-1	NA	TGTGCCAGCATTAAATCTCCGAGTGGAGGCGGTAATGAGCAGTTCTTC	CASIKSPSGGGNEQFF
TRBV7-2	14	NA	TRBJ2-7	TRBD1	TGTGCCAGCAGACCTGGACAGGGTAGGTACGAGCAGTACTTC	CASRPGQGRYEQYF
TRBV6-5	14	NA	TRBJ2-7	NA	TGTGCCAGCAGTTACGGGCCAGCAAGCTACGAGCAGTACTTC	CASSYGPASYEQYF
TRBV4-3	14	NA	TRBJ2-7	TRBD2	TGCGCCAGCAGCCAAGCGGCGCGGGAGGGTGAGCAGTACTTC	CASSQAAREGEQYF
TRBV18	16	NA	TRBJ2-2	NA	TGTGCCAGCTCACCAGCTTACTCCCGGGGCACCGGGGAGCTGTTTTTT	CASSPAYSRGTGELFF
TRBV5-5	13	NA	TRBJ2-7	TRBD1	TGTGCCAGCAGCTTCCGGGACAGCTACGAGCAGTACTTC	CASSFRDSYEQYF
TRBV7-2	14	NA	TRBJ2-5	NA	TGTGCCAGCAGCTCACCAACTAGAGTAGAGACCCAGTACTTC	CASSSPTRVETQYF
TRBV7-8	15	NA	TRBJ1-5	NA	TGTGCCAGCAGCTTACCTAACAGGGACAATCAGCCCCAGCATTTT	CASSLPNRDNQPQHF
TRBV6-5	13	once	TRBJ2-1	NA	TGTGCCAGCAGTTATAGTAGCGAGGATGAGCAGTTCTTC	CASSYSSEDEQFF
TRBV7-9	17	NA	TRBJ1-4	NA	TGTGCCAGCATTCCTACCTCCCCGGGGGGGCAAAGGGAAAAACTGTTTTTT	CASIPTSPGGQREKLFF
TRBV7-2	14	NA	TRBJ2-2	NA	TGTGCCAGCAGCCCACAGGGTGGCACCGGGGAGCTGTTTTTT	CASSPQGGTGELFF
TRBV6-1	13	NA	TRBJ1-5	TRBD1	TGTGCCGCCACTACAGGGGCCAATCAGCCCCAGCATTTT	CAATTGANQPQHF
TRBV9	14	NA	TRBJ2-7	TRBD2	TGTGCCAGCAGCCCCCCGGGACTAGCGGTCCGGCAGTACTTC	CASSPPGLAVRQYF